These 29 T cell receptor beta chains share one sample of origin, sequenced in a study of cytomegalovirus exposure and HLA in healthy donors. 60 Vbeta and 13 Jbeta primers were used in PCR. Repertoires were generated with immunoSEQ multiplex PCR, while TCRdb's copy carries only in-frame clones and drops some. In the table there are roughly 200,000 clones, 60% to 80% of which are singletons. Sequencing was performed on PBMCs. The source of these receptors is a woman aged 25 to 39 in good health and CMV-seropositive.

The V call is TRBV4-2, the J call TRBJ1-5; 7 bases match TRBD1. Germline CDR1 LGHNA, CDR2 YNFKEQ. V lost 5 bases and J lost 9; bases outside the gene matches: 13. This CDR3 has 15 residues. CDR3: CASSGGTAGGRPQHF. The CDR3 DNA follows: TGTGCCAGCAGCGGCGGTACGGCAGGGGGTCGGCCCCAGCATTTT.

The rearrangement joins TRBV30 to TRBJ2-1; 9 nucleotides line up with TRBD2. CDR1 is GTSNPN and CDR2 is SVGIG in the germline V gene (reference sequence). V lost 7 bases, J lost 3 bases, and 7 bases stayed unmatched. The CDR3 runs 14 residues. The DNA for the CDR3 is TGTGCCTTACTAAGAGCGGGGGGCTACAATGAGCAGTTCTTC. The encoded protein is CALLRAGGYNEQFF.

J is TRBJ1-5 and V is TRBV28; maybe TRBD1 (5 bases). This CDR3 has 14 amino acids. CDR1 MDHEN and CDR2 SYDVKM come from the germline V gene. V lost 3 bases and J lost 2, with 8 bases in between. CDR3 protein: CASSFDSGNQPQHF. The CDR3 bases are TGTGCCAGCAGTTTTGACAGCGGCAATCAGCCCCAGCATTTT. The whole variable domain, filled in from reference TRBV28 and TRBJ1-5, reads DVKVTQSSRYLVKRTGEKVFLECVQDMDHENMFWYRQDPGLGLRLIYFSYDVKMKEKGDIPEGYSVSREKKERFSLILESASTNQTSMYLCASSFDSGNQPQHFGDGTRLSIL.

V gene TRBV28 combines with J gene TRBJ2-3; D is uncertain. The CDR3 is 14 amino acids. Per the germline V gene, CDR1 is MDHEN and CDR2 is SYDVKM. V lost 3 bases and J 2 bases, leaving 9 bases between the germline ends. The CDR3 sequence is CASSLSRFTDTQYF. The CDR3 DNA sequence: TGTGCCAGCAGTTTGTCGAGGTTCACAGATACGCAGTATTTT.

The chain is built from TRBV5-1 and TRBJ2-5, with 11 positions matching TRBD1. CDR1 and CDR2 from the germline V gene are SGHRS and YFSETQ. The CDR3 totals 15 residues. Trimming took 4 bases from V and 4 from J; bases not matched to a gene: 6. CDR3 in DNA: TGCGCCAGCAGCACCGGACAGGGGGCATCAGAGACCCAGTACTTC. This gives the protein CASSTGQGASETQYF.

This clone was counted a single time. The rearrangement links TRBV6-1 to TRBJ1-5, with D possibly being TRBD1 (5 bases). This CDR3 region has 15 residues. Germline CDR1 reads MNHNS; CDR2 reads SASEGT. V dropped 8 bases and J dropped 0 bases, with 14 bases sitting between them. CDR3 bases: TGTGCCAGCGCCTTGGGGGGAACTAGCAATCAGCCCCAGCATTTT. Its protein product is CASALGGTSNQPQHF.

The chain has TRBV5-5 and TRBJ2-5, with D perhaps matching TRBD2 (6 bases). In germline, CDR1 is SGHKS, CDR2 YYEKEE (reference sequence). The CDR3 loop spans 14 amino acids. V lost 4 bases and J lost 5, with 15 bases in between. CDR3 in DNA: TGTGCCAGCAGCCGAGTTTTCGGGAGCGAGACCCAGTACTTC. Its translation: CASSRVFGSETQYF.

J is TRBJ1-2 and V is TRBV19; tentative D call: TRBD1 (6 bases). Per germline, CDR1 LNHDA and CDR2 SQIVND (reference sequence). Trimming removed 6 bases at V and 4 bases at J, with 15 bases between. The CDR3 loop spans 14 amino acids. The CDR3 DNA sequence: TGTGCCAGTAGCCGACAGGTTTCCGGCTATGGCTACACCTTC. Residues: CASSRQVSGYGYTF.

This clone has only a few counts. The chain uses TRBV7-2 and TRBJ1-2; D possibly corresponds to TRBD1 (5 bases). The germline V gene has CDR1 SGHTA and CDR2 FQGNSA. The CDR3 totals 14 residues. Trimming shortened V by 1 base and J by 8 bases, and 14 bases separated the two germline ends. The CDR3 DNA sequence: TGTGCCAGCAGCTTAGGGGGGGAAATTTACGGCTACACCTTC. It specifies CASSLGGEIYGYTF.

The J gene is TRBJ2-6, the V gene TRBV30, with 7 bases that match TRBD1. The V gene end was trimmed by 0 bases and the J gene end by 0 bases; junction bases not matched to a gene: 5. The CDR3 totals 17 residues. CDR1 GTSNPN and CDR2 SVGIG come from the germline V gene (reference sequence). This chain's CDR3 is CAWSVWTGRSGANVLTF. DNA for the CDR3: TGTGCCTGGAGTGTATGGACAGGCCGCTCTGGGGCCAACGTCCTGACTTTC. Filled out from reference TRBV30 and TRBJ2-6, the complete variable domain reads SQTIHQWPATLVQPVGSPLSLECTVEGTSNPNLYWYRQAAGRGLQLLFYSVGIGQISSEVPQNLSASRPQDRQFILSSKKLLLSDSGFYLCAWSVWTGRSGANVLTFGAGSRLTVL.

The rearrangement links TRBV7-8 to TRBJ2-7; D not resolved. The CDR3 contains 12 residues. Trimming cost V 5 bases and J 0 bases, with 5 bases left between them. The V gene's germline CDR1 is SGHVS and CDR2 FQNEAQ. The DNA for the CDR3 is TGTGCCAGCAGCCAGGACTCCTACGAGCAGTACTTC. It specifies CASSQDSYEQYF.

The sample holds a few counts of this clone. V usage is TRBV9 and J usage is TRBJ2-7, with a possible D match to TRBD1 (5 bases). CDR3 length equals 15 residues. Germline V lookup: CDR1 SGDLS, CDR2 YYNGEE. Trimming took 4 bases from V and 6 from J, leaving 20 bases between them. CDR3 sequence reads: CASSTLSGQGSEQYF. The CDR3 DNA sequence: TGTGCCAGCAGCACCCTATCAGGGCAAGGTTCCGAGCAGTACTTC.

This chain uses TRBV19 with TRBJ2-1; 11 bases line up with TRBD2. With 1 base clipped from V and 4 bases from J, the junction kept 6 bases outside the gene matches. Germline V lookup: CDR1 LNHDA, CDR2 SQIVND (reference sequence). CDR3 length: 17 amino acids. CDR3 sequence reads: CASSIGVSGGVYNEQFF. CDR3 coding DNA: TGTGCCAGTAGTATAGGCGTTAGCGGGGGGGTGTACAATGAGCAGTTCTTC.

This clone occurred once. At the DNA level, this CDR3 is encoded by other sequences in the same sample as well. The V call is TRBV5-1, the J call TRBJ1-4; the match to TRBD1 covers 7 bases. The CDR3 runs 14 residues. Germline trimming cut 0 bases from V and 7 bases from J; bases unmatched to any gene: 3. Germline V gene data show CDR1 as SGHRS and CDR2 as YFSETQ. DNA of the CDR3: TGCGCCAGCAGCTTGGGGACAGGTTCTGAAAAACTGTTTTTT. As protein: CASSLGTGSEKLFF.

The rearrangement links TRBV29-1 to TRBJ2-1, with 13 bases aligning to TRBD2. With V trimmed by 1 base and J by 3 bases, 0 bases remained unmatched. Germline CDR1 and CDR2: SQVTM and ANQGSEA. The CDR3 is 15 amino acids. CDR3: CSVEGLAGGYNEQFF. In nucleotides, the CDR3 is TGCAGCGTTGAAGGACTAGCGGGAGGCTACAATGAGCAGTTCTTC.

The rearrangement links TRBV7-6 to TRBJ2-5; perhaps TRBD2 as D (5 bases). Germline V gene lookup returns CDR1 SGHVS and CDR2 FNYEAQ. Trimming left V 6 bases short and J 5 bases short, with 19 bases between. This CDR3 region has 15 residues. In DNA, the CDR3 is TGTGCCAGCAGACGAGAGAGACTACCCATGGAGACCCAGTACTTC. Its translation: CASRRERLPMETQYF.

This chain links TRBV11-2 with TRBJ2-1; the D gene is possibly TRBD1 (6 bases). The CDR3 covers 13 residues. The V end lost 0 bases, the J end lost 9 bases, and 9 bases lay between the germline ends. Looked up from germline, CDR1 is SGHAT and CDR2 is FQNNGV. As DNA, the CDR3 is TGTGCCAGCAGCTTAGAGGAAGGGGGTGAGCAGTTCTTC. Translating it yields CASSLEEGGEQFF.

The chain couples TRBV7-9 to TRBJ2-1; D gene unclear. Trimming left V 2 bases short and J 7 bases short, with 18 bases between. Looked up from germline, CDR1 is SEHNR and CDR2 is FQNEAQ (reference sequence). The CDR3 is 16 residues long. The CDR3 reads CASSLSARVATNEQFF. CDR3 DNA sequence: TGTGCCAGCAGCTTATCCGCCCGGGTCGCTACGAATGAGCAGTTCTTC.

The V and J genes are TRBV4-2 and TRBJ2-3; TRBD1 aligns across 9 bases. V trimming: 5 bases; J trimming: 0 bases; junction bases outside the gene matches: 12. Per germline, CDR1 LGHNA and CDR2 YNFKEQ. This CDR3 comprises 18 residues. The CDR3 loop reads CASSYGTGSSSSTDTQYF. CDR3 nucleotide sequence: TGTGCCAGCAGCTACGGGACAGGGAGCTCTTCTAGCACAGATACGCAGTATTTT.

The rearrangement links TRBV28 to TRBJ2-7; weak D call: TRBD2 (5 bases). The ends were cut back, 4 bases at V and 3 bases at J, with 16 bases in the middle. CDR3 length: 15 amino acids. CDR1 is MDHEN, CDR2 SYDVKM, per germline. In DNA, the CDR3 is TGTGCCAGCAGTTCCCCCGGACTGCTAAACTACGAGCAGTACTTC. Translating gives CASSSPGLLNYEQYF.

This sequence joins TRBV4-3 and TRBJ2-7, with D perhaps TRBD1 (5 bases). The germline V and J ends were trimmed by 0 bases and 6 bases, with 15 bases remaining between them. The CDR3 totals 15 residues. The V gene's germline CDR1 is LGHNA and CDR2 YSLEER. The CDR3 region is CASSQEARIGAEQYF. The DNA of the CDR3 is TGCGCCAGCAGCCAAGAGGCTAGGATTGGGGCCGAGCAGTACTTC.

The table lists this clone with a few counts. The chain is built from TRBV7-3 and TRBJ2-2, with a tentative D call TRBD1 (6 bases). This CDR3 spans 15 amino acids. Trimming stripped 5 bases from V and 4 bases from J, with 14 bases between. Germline values: CDR1 SGHTA, CDR2 FQGTGA. The CDR3 spells CASSENRVGTGELFF. The CDR3 DNA is TGTGCCAGCAGCGAGAACAGGGTTGGCACCGGGGAGCTGTTTTTT.

V gene TRBV6-1 combines with J gene TRBJ2-1, with 8 bases aligning to TRBD2. V was pared by 3 bases and J by 3 bases, with 7 bases of the junction left unmatched. Germline V gene sequence: CDR1 MNHNS, CDR2 SASEGT. This CDR3 has 16 amino acids. The CDR3 protein is CASSEWRGVFYNEQFF. CDR3 bases: TGTGCCAGCAGTGAGTGGCGGGGGGTATTCTACAATGAGCAGTTCTTC.

There are a few counts of this clone. The chain has TRBV7-6 and TRBJ2-1, with D perhaps TRBD2 (6 bases). The CDR3 has 12 amino acids. The germline V gene has CDR1 SGHVS and CDR2 FNYEAQ. Trimming cost V 5 bases and J 6 bases, with 8 bases left between them. The CDR3 nucleotides are TGTGCCAGCAGCCGGGACTCCAATGAGCAGTTCTTC. As protein: CASSRDSNEQFF.

The chain uses TRBV2 and TRBJ1-1, with D uncertain. V was shortened by 3 bases and J by 1 base, with 6 bases between the two germline ends. CDR1 is SNHLY and CDR2 is FYNNEI in the germline V gene. This CDR3 region has 13 residues. CDR3 region: CASSERENTEAFF. In DNA, the CDR3 is TGTGCCAGCAGTGAGCGGGAGAACACTGAAGCTTTCTTT.

This chain uses TRBV6-4 with TRBJ1-2; 7 nucleotides align to TRBD1. CDR3 size: 13 residues. CDR1 is MRHNA and CDR2 is SNTAGT in the germline V gene. After removal of 6 bases from V and 3 bases from J, the junction contained 4 bases not matched to a gene. CDR3 loop: CASSAGTDYGYTF. DNA for the CDR3: TGTGCCAGCAGCGCCGGGACAGACTATGGCTACACCTTC.

This clone appeared a few times. The genes are TRBV6-5 and TRBJ1-2; 7 bases line up with TRBD1. V shed 4 bases and J 4 bases; nucleotides not matched to a gene: 3. Per germline, CDR1 MNHEY and CDR2 SVGAGI. CDR3 length equals 13 residues. The CDR3 DNA reads as TGTGCCAGCAGTTCGACAGGGCTCTATGGCTACACCTTC. Its translation is CASSSTGLYGYTF.

This chain connects TRBV18 to TRBJ1-3, with TRBD1 matching over 9 bases. Germline assignment: CDR1 KGHSH and CDR2 LQKENI. V shed 2 bases, J shed 5 bases, and the junction held 4 bases outside the gene matches. The CDR3 runs 15 residues. CDR3 nucleotide sequence: TGTGCCAGCTCACCAGGACAGGGGATGCGAAACACCATATATTTT. Translated, it gives CASSPGQGMRNTIYF.

The chain joins TRBV7-8 to TRBJ2-5, with no clear D. Trimming took off 7 bases at V and 2 bases at J, with 5 bases between the two ends. CDR3 length: 11 amino acids. In germline, CDR1 is SGHVS, CDR2 FQNEAQ. CDR3 sequence reads: CASTMQETQYF. Written as DNA, the CDR3 is TGTGCCAGCACCATGCAAGAGACCCAGTACTTC. Full variable domain (outside the CDR3, taken from reference TRBV7-8 and TRBJ2-5): GAGVSQSPRYKVAKRGQDVALRCDPISGHVSLFWYQQALGQGPEFLTYFQNEAQLDKSGLPSDRFFAERPEGSVSTLKIQRTQQEDSAVYLCASTMQETQYFGPGTRLLVL.